This T cell receptor beta chain was sequenced during a study of cytomegalovirus exposure and HLA in healthy donors. On the study more broadly: The 110 or so validation repertoires used a platform that matched the one used for the approximately 670 first-cohort repertoires, as a later analysis reported. General study findings and limits: The tendency of first-cohort TCR clusters to co-occur in the 130 or so validation repertoires was identified by a subsequent analysis. The authors listed 164 TCR beta chains as cytomegalovirus-associated.

The assay was immunoSEQ multiplex PCR, and TCRdb's table has in-frame clones only and misses some. The sample gives hundreds of thousands of clones, roughly 85% of which show up once; 0.83% is in the top ten. While the first cohort had hundreds of subjects, the donors belonged to the separate validation cohort of about 120 subjects. Germline trimming cut 4 bases from V and 5 bases from J; bases unmatched to any gene: 7. The CDR3 contains 14 residues. Germline V gene sequence: CDR1 SGHNT, CDR2 YYREEE (reference sequence). Comments on this clone: What it binds is unknown.

The chain uses TRBV5-4 and TRBJ1-1; 8 nucleotides line up with TRBD1. Sequences were obtained from PBMCs. The receptor's source is a young woman in good health and CMV-seronegative. The CDR3 region has the DNA TGTGCCAGCAGCCCACAGGGGGGGTGGACTGAAGCTTTCTTT. As protein: CASSPQGGWTEAFF. Full variable domain (rest looked up from reference TRBV5-4 and TRBJ1-1): ETGVTQSPTHLIKTRGQQVTLRCSSQSGHNTVSWYQQALGQGPQFIFQYYREEENGRGNFPPRFSGLQFPNYSSELNVNALELDDSALYLCASSPQGGWTEAFFGQGTRLTVV.